This is a list of T cell receptor beta chains from one sample in a study of blood T cell repertoires in COVID-19. Profiling relied on immunoSEQ multiplex PCR, and the TCRdb table lists in-frame clones only, not all of them. The sample includes about 330,000 clones, nearly 90% of them seen just once. Sample: PBMCs or T cells enriched from blood (not recorded which). The source of these receptors is a woman in her twenties or thirties who had recovered from COVID-19. Each CDR3 is given with its conserved first and last residue. D genes are given only for firm matches. Expanded clones are given a class, and other clones once, few, many or no size at all.

v_gene	d_gene	j_gene	abundance	CDR3nt	CDR3aa
TRBV5-5	TRBD1	TRBJ2-7	NA	TGTGCCAGCAGCCTAGGGACAGAGAGCTCCTACGAGCAGTACTTC	CASSLGTESSYEQYF
TRBV7-2	TRBD2	TRBJ2-2	few	TGTGCCAGCAGCTTGGCGACTAGCGGAACCGGGGAGCTGTTTTTT	CASSLATSGTGELFF
TRBV5-1	NA	TRBJ1-2	NA	TGCGCCAGCAGCTTGGCGGTGCAGGGGGGCTACACCTTC	CASSLAVQGGYTF
TRBV12-3/TRBV12-4	NA	TRBJ2-2	NA	TGTGCCAGCAGCCCGGGGAACACCGGGGAGCTGTTTTTT	CASSPGNTGELFF
TRBV5-1	TRBD1	TRBJ1-1	once	TGCGCCAGCACCCGGGACAGGGGCTCTGAAGCTTTCTTT	CASTRDRGSEAFF
TRBV5-1	TRBD1	TRBJ1-1	NA	TGCGCCAGCAACCGGGACAGGAACACTGAAGCTTTCTTT	CASNRDRNTEAFF
TRBV5-8	NA	TRBJ1-2	NA	TGTGCCAGCAGCTTCACAGGGAACCCCTATGGCTACACCTTC	CASSFTGNPYGYTF
TRBV11-1	NA	TRBJ2-1	NA	TGTGCCAGCAGCTTAGGCGGTGTGAATGAGCAGTTCTTC	CASSLGGVNEQFF
TRBV5-6	NA	TRBJ1-4	NA	TGTGCCAGCAGCTTGTATTTGTCTCGGGGTAATGAAAAACTGTTTTTT	CASSLYLSRGNEKLFF
TRBV7-2	TRBD2	TRBJ2-3	NA	TGTGCCAGCAGCCCCCGGCTAGCGGGGGGCACAGATACGCAGTATTTT	CASSPRLAGGTDTQYF
TRBV29-1	NA	TRBJ1-1	NA	TGCAGCGTTCGAGGGCGGGTGAACACTGAAGCTTTCTTT	CSVRGRVNTEAFF
TRBV20-1	TRBD1	TRBJ2-3	NA	TGCAGTGCCGACAGGGGAGATACGCAGTATTTT	CSADRGDTQYF
TRBV19	TRBD1	TRBJ2-1	once	TGTGCCAGTAGTATGCTGGGACAGGGGGAGTCCAATGAGCAGTTCTTC	CASSMLGQGESNEQFF
TRBV11-1	NA	TRBJ2-3	NA	TGTGCCAGCAGCTTAAGGGGGTACACAGATACGCAGTATTTT	CASSLRGYTDTQYF
TRBV10-3	TRBD1	TRBJ1-5	NA	TGTGCCATCAGCGACAGGGGAAACAATCAGCCCCAGCATTTT	CAISDRGNNQPQHF
TRBV7-2	NA	TRBJ1-1	NA	TGTGCCAGCAGCTTAAGGGGCGGGACGGTGAACACTGAAGCTTTCTTT	CASSLRGGTVNTEAFF
TRBV6-5	TRBD2	TRBJ2-7	NA	TGTGCCAGCAGAACCGGGACTAGCGGTTCCTACGAGCAGTACTTC	CASRTGTSGSYEQYF
TRBV6-2/TRBV6-3	NA	TRBJ1-1	NA	TGTGCCAGCAGTTACGGGGGGTGGAACACTGAAGCTTTCTTT	CASSYGGWNTEAFF
TRBV9	TRBD1	TRBJ1-1	NA	TGTGCCAGCAGCGGACAGGGGGCTGGCACTGAAGCTTTCTTT	CASSGQGAGTEAFF
TRBV10-3	TRBD1	TRBJ2-2	NA	TGTGCCACCAGCCAGGGACAGGGGAACACCGGGGAGCTGTTTTTT	CATSQGQGNTGELFF
TRBV5-1	TRBD1	TRBJ1-1	NA	TGCGCCAGCAGCGGACGACAGGGGGTCGCTGAAGCTTTCTTT	CASSGRQGVAEAFF
TRBV24-1	NA	TRBJ1-2	NA	TGTGCCACCAGTGACCCAAATCGGGGTATGGATGGCTACACCTTC	CATSDPNRGMDGYTF
TRBV9	NA	TRBJ2-1	NA	TGTGCCAGCAGCGTGTCCAGAGGGGGGGGTGAGCAGTTCTTC	CASSVSRGGGEQFF
TRBV24-1	NA	TRBJ2-2	once	TGTGCCACCAGTGACAGGGTAAACACCGGGGAGCTGTTTTTT	CATSDRVNTGELFF
TRBV19	TRBD1	TRBJ1-2	NA	TGTGCCAGTACCTCGCCGGGACGGAGGGGACAGGTTCCCTATGGCTACACCTTC	CASTSPGRRGQVPYGYTF
TRBV11-2	TRBD1	TRBJ1-4	NA	TGTGCCAGCAGCTTAGGAAGGACAGGGGGCGGAAAACTGTTTTTT	CASSLGRTGGGKLFF
TRBV29-1	TRBD1	TRBJ1-2	few	TGCAGCGTGGGGAGGGGACAGGGCTATGGCTACACCTTC	CSVGRGQGYGYTF
TRBV4-1	NA	TRBJ1-1	NA	TGCGCCAGCAGCCAAACGAGGGGGGGATTGAACACTGAAGCTTTCTTT	CASSQTRGGLNTEAFF
TRBV11-3	NA	TRBJ1-1	NA	TGTGCCAGCAGCTCGGACAGCGTGAACACTGAAGCTTTCTTT	CASSSDSVNTEAFF
TRBV14	NA	TRBJ1-6	NA	TGTGCCAGCAGCCGGGAAGGACAGAAGGGGTCCTATAATTCACCCCTCCACTTT	CASSREGQKGSYNSPLHF
TRBV9	TRBD1	TRBJ2-7	NA	TGTGCCAGCAGCGTAGATGTGACAGGGACCGACGAGCAGTACTTC	CASSVDVTGTDEQYF
TRBV27	TRBD1	TRBJ1-2	NA	TGTGCCAGCAGAACAGGGGGATCTGGCTACACCTTC	CASRTGGSGYTF
TRBV5-1	TRBD1	TRBJ2-1	few	TGCGCCAGCAGCTTGGAGGGACAGGGCAATGAGCAGTTCTTC	CASSLEGQGNEQFF
TRBV2	TRBD1	TRBJ1-4	NA	TGTGCCAGCAGGAACAGGGACAGCGGGGAAAAACTGTTTTTT	CASRNRDSGEKLFF
TRBV7-9	TRBD1	TRBJ1-2	few	TGTGCCAGCAGCTTAGAGGGACAGGGGGTTGGCAACTATGGCTACACCTTC	CASSLEGQGVGNYGYTF
TRBV9	NA	TRBJ1-5	few	TGTGCCAGCGGTTCTAGCCTAGGCAATCAGCCCCAGCATTTT	CASGSSLGNQPQHF
TRBV11-2	NA	TRBJ1-6	NA	TGTGCCAGCAGCCCAAATTCTCCCAGGTCCTATAATTCACCCCTCCACTTT	CASSPNSPRSYNSPLHF
TRBV5-1	NA	TRBJ1-1	many	TGCGCCAGCAGCTTGCAGGGTACCACTGAAGCTTTCTTT	CASSLQGTTEAFF
TRBV19	TRBD2	TRBJ2-3	NA	TGTGCCAGTAGTCCCCGGACTAGCGGGGCTAGCACAGATACGCAGTATTTT	CASSPRTSGASTDTQYF
TRBV9	TRBD1	TRBJ1-1	NA	TGTGCCAGCAGCGTAGGCGGGCAGGGGGCGCGGGGCACTGAAGCTTTCTTT	CASSVGGQGARGTEAFF
TRBV4-2	NA	TRBJ1-2	NA	TGTGCCAGCAGGTCAGGGACATATGGCTACACCTTC	CASRSGTYGYTF
TRBV5-1	TRBD2	TRBJ2-3	NA	TGCGCCAGCAGCTTCTTTAGCGGGGGGGCCACAGATACGCAGTATTTT	CASSFFSGGATDTQYF